These T cell receptor beta chains were read from a single sample in a study of blood T cell repertoires in COVID-19. Method: immunoSEQ multiplex PCR; TCRdb's copy keeps in-frame clones and lacks some. The sample includes roughly 250,000 clones, about 88% of them seen just once. Material for sequencing was peripheral blood. The receptors derive from a man aged 60 to 69 who had recovered from COVID-19. CDR3s include the opening cysteine and the closing phenylalanine or tryptophan. The D gene is left open where the match is weak. Where a row states a size, it is once, few, many or the class of an expanded clone; other rows omit it.

d_call j_call clone_size v_call cdr3_aa cdr3_nt
. TRBJ2-1 . TRBV5-1 CASNRGRGSNEQFF TGCGCCAGCAACCGGGGGAGGGGGTCCAATGAGCAGTTCTTC
TRBD1 TRBJ1-3 . TRBV13 CASSLQSGGNTIYF TGTGCCAGCAGCTTACAGTCAGGGGGCAACACCATATATTTT
. TRBJ2-1 . TRBV27 CASSPNGRLGDEQFF TGTGCCAGCAGTCCGAATGGTCGCCTAGGGGATGAGCAGTTCTTC
. TRBJ1-4 . TRBV5-6 CASSLRRQIYNEKLFF TGTGCCAGCAGCTTAAGGAGACAGATCTATAATGAAAAACTGTTTTTT
TRBD1 TRBJ2-6 . TRBV4-2 CASSQVTGGAGANVLTF TGTGCCAGCAGCCAAGTGACAGGGGGCGCTGGGGCCAACGTCCTGACTTTC
. TRBJ2-1 . TRBV13 CASSSGRRGNEQFF TGTGCCAGCAGCTCCGGGCGGAGGGGAAATGAGCAGTTCTTC
. TRBJ1-2 . TRBV7-2 CASSLVRDYGYTF TGTGCCAGCAGCTTAGTACGGGACTATGGCTACACCTTC
. TRBJ2-3 once TRBV30 CAWSVPSSAMTDTQYF TGTGCCTGGAGTGTACCTTCTAGTGCCATGACAGATACGCAGTATTTT
. TRBJ2-1 . TRBV19 CASSGGGSSNEQFF TGTGCCAGTAGTGGGGGGGGCTCGAGCAATGAGCAGTTCTTC
TRBD1 TRBJ1-1 . TRBV2 CASRPGGRVDTEAFF TGTGCCAGCAGGCCAGGGGGCAGGGTGGACACTGAAGCTTTCTTT
. TRBJ2-1 . TRBV10-3 CAISGASYNEQFF TGTGCCATCAGTGGGGCATCATACAATGAGCAGTTCTTC
. TRBJ1-2 . TRBV15 CATSRGRPDRRAGGYTF TGTGCCACCAGCAGAGGGCGGCCTGACAGAAGAGCGGGTGGCTACACCTTC
TRBD1 TRBJ1-1 few TRBV11-2 CASSGTGQAAFF TGTGCCAGCAGCGGGACAGGCCAGGCTGCTTTCTTT
. TRBJ1-1 . TRBV3-1/TRBV3-2 CASSETGTEAFF TGTGCCAGCAGCGAAACAGGGACTGAAGCTTTCTTT
TRBD1 TRBJ1-1 . TRBV5-1 CASSGGQGSEAFF TGCGCCAGCAGTGGGGGACAGGGATCTGAAGCTTTCTTT
TRBD1 TRBJ2-3 . TRBV2 CASSETGDRGDTQYF TGTGCCAGCAGCGAGACAGGGGACCGCGGGGATACGCAGTATTTT
. TRBJ2-3 . TRBV18 CASSPSGGPADTQYF TGTGCCAGCTCACCATCCGGGGGACCAGCAGATACGCAGTATTTT
TRBD1 TRBJ2-5 few TRBV6-1 CASSATLGQVWETQYF TGTGCCAGCAGTGCCACCCTGGGACAGGTGTGGGAGACCCAGTACTTC
TRBD1 TRBJ1-6 . TRBV12-3/TRBV12-4 CASRDREDSPLHF TGTGCCAGCAGGGACAGGGAAGATTCACCCCTCCACTTT
TRBD1 TRBJ1-4 . TRBV2 CASSRTGANEKLFF TGTGCCAGCAGTAGGACAGGAGCTAATGAAAAACTGTTTTTT
TRBD2 TRBJ2-1 . TRBV18 CASSPGLAGGRNEQFF TGTGCCAGCTCACCAGGACTAGCGGGGGGTCGCAATGAGCAGTTCTTC
TRBD2 TRBJ2-5 . TRBV5-1 CASSSSLAGGQETQYF TGCGCCAGCAGCTCTAGTCTAGCGGGGGGCCAAGAGACCCAGTACTTC
TRBD1 TRBJ2-4 . TRBV6-5 CASRNRGLGNIQYF TGTGCCAGCAGAAACAGGGGCCTCGGAAACATTCAGTACTTC
TRBD1 TRBJ1-6 few TRBV9 CASRGQGSSPLHF TGTGCCAGCAGGGGACAGGGTAGCTCACCCCTCCACTTT
. TRBJ2-1 . TRBV4-2 CASSRAGSYNEQFF TGTGCCAGCAGCCGAGCCGGTAGTTACAATGAGCAGTTCTTC
TRBD2 TRBJ2-2 . TRBV3-1/TRBV3-2 CASSPNITSGLAVITGELFF TGTGCCAGCAGCCCAAACATTACTTCGGGACTAGCGGTAATCACCGGGGAGCTGTTTTTT
. TRBJ2-7 . TRBV7-9 CASSEDSSYEQYF TGTGCCAGCAGCGAAGACAGCTCCTACGAGCAGTACTTC
TRBD1 TRBJ2-5 . TRBV27 CASSWDRWEETQYF TGTGCCAGCAGCTGGGACAGATGGGAAGAGACCCAGTACTTC
TRBD2 TRBJ2-2 once TRBV7-7 CASSTSLAGGPTGELFF TGTGCTAGCAGCACTAGCTTAGCGGGGGGCCCGACCGGGGAGCTGTTTTTT
TRBD1 TRBJ1-4 few TRBV30 CAWSTPDRGLGEKLFF TGTGCCTGGAGTACGCCGGACAGGGGGCTCGGGGAAAAACTGTTTTTT
. TRBJ2-5 . TRBV11-3 CASSTGLLGAGETQYF TGTGCCAGCAGCACCGGCCTGCTGGGGGCGGGAGAGACCCAGTACTTC
. TRBJ1-1 . TRBV25-1 CASLDRLNTEAFF TGTGCCAGTCTCGACAGGCTGAACACTGAAGCTTTCTTT
. TRBJ2-7 . TRBV7-2 CASSLEYSSYEQYF TGTGCCAGCAGCTTAGAATATAGCTCCTACGAGCAGTACTTC
TRBD2 TRBJ2-5 . TRBV18 CASSATSGVKQETQYF TGTGCCAGCTCAGCCACTAGCGGGGTGAAACAAGAGACCCAGTACTTC
TRBD1 TRBJ1-1 . TRBV6-5 CASSYTGQGAEAFF TGTGCCAGCAGTTACACCGGACAGGGGGCCGAAGCTTTCTTT
TRBD1 TRBJ2-7 . TRBV10-3 CAISKTGKTVGQDHEQYF TGTGCCATCAGTAAGACAGGGAAAACGGTCGGTCAGGACCACGAGCAGTACTTC
. TRBJ2-7 . TRBV12-3/TRBV12-4 CASRQRRGYEQYF TGTGCCAGCAGGCAACGGAGGGGATACGAGCAGTACTTC
TRBD2 TRBJ2-3 . TRBV7-9 CASSPGLAAADTQYF TGTGCCAGCAGCCCCGGACTAGCTGCGGCAGATACGCAGTATTTT
. TRBJ1-1 once TRBV7-2 CASSYDPARNTEAFF TGTGCCAGCAGCTACGACCCCGCTAGGAACACTGAAGCTTTCTTT
TRBD1 TRBJ1-6 once TRBV4-1 CASSQDREQGSSYNSPLHF TGCGCCAGCAGCCAAGATCGGGAACAGGGGAGCTCCTATAATTCACCCCTCCACTTT